There are a few counts of the clone carrying this T cell receptor (beta chain). RNA extraction gave at least 5 micrograms of total RNA per sample. The CDR3 is 14 amino acids. Germline CDR1 and CDR2: SGHTA and FQGNSA. V gave up 3 bases and J gave up 2 bases, with 9 bases separating them. This sample was taken from a study of blood T cells in healthy people across ages. Study context: Every two T cells gave about one barcoded beta molecule via template switching.

The second PCR ran about 6 to 12 cycles with a sample-barcoded 5' primer and J-beta primers. From the 5' RACE reads, TCRdb called clonotypes with MiXCR, one entry per CDR3 protein. The table lists 800,000 or so distinct CDR3 sequences, roughly 46% of them singletons, with 15% to 20% in the top ten. The receptor was derived from an elderly man in good health. The sequencing sample was made of blood. The rearrangement links TRBV7-2 to TRBJ2-3; D tentatively fits TRBD1 or TRBD2 (5 bases each). The CDR3 DNA reads TGTGCCAGCAGCTTCGGGGCAGACACAGATACGCAGTATTTT. It is translated as CASSFGADTDTQYF.